The 2 T cell receptor beta chains reported below all come from one sample, sequenced in a study of T cells in Graves' hyperthyroidism and ophthalmopathy. Amplification of TCR beta CDR3 regions used RNA as the template. First-round RT-PCR of the TCR CDR3 relied on the HTBI primer set. One entry per CDR3 protein results from TCRdb running MiXCR on the multiplex PCR reads. The sample holds about 400,000 distinct CDR3 sequences, just under 15% seen once. Source material: blood. Receptors were obtained from a woman in her 30s with Graves' hyperthyroidism.

The chain employs TRBV20-1 and TRBJ2-5, with 10 bases lining up with TRBD1. V lost 0 bases to trimming and J lost 4 bases; unmatched junction nucleotides: 11. Germline V lookup: CDR1 DFQATT, CDR2 SNEGSKA (reference sequence). This CDR3 has 17 residues. The CDR3 region has the DNA TGCAGTGCTAGAGATCCCGGAGGGACAGGGGCATCAGAGACCCAGTACTTC. Translated, it gives CSARDPGGTGASETQYF.

This clonotype was counted at least ten times. V usage is TRBV12-3 or TRBV12-4 and J usage is TRBJ1-1, with D perhaps TRBD1 (6 bases). Trimming took 6 bases from V and 1 from J, leaving 12 bases between them. This CDR3 contains 14 residues. For the CDR3, the DNA is TGTGCCAGCAGCCTGGACAGCAGGAACACTGAAGCTTTCTTT. Translating gives CASSLDSRNTEAFF.